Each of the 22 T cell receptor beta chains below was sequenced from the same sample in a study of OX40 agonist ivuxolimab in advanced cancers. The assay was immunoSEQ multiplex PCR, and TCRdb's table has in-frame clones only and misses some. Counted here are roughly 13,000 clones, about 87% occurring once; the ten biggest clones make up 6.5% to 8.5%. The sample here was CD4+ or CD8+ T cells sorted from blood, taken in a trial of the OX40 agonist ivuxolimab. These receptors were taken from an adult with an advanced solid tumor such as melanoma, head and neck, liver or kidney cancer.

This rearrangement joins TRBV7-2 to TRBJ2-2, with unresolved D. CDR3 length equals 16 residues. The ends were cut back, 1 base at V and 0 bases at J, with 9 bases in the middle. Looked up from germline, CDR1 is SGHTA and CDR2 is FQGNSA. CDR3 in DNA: TGTGCCAGCAGCTTAGATCACAACACGAACACCGGGGAGCTGTTTTTT. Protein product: CASSLDHNTNTGELFF.

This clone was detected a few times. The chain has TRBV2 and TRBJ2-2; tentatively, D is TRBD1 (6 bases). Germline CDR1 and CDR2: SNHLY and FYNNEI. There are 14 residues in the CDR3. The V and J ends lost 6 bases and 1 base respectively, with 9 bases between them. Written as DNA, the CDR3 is TGTGCCAGCAGCAAACAGGGGAACACCGGGGAGCTGTTTTTT. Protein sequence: CASSKQGNTGELFF.

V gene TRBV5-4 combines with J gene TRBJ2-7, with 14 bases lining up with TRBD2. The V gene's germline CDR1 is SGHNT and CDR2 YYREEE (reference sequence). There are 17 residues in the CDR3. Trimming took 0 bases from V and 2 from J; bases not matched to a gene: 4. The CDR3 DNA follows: TGTGCCAGCAGCTTGGGGGGACTAGCGGGGGCCCCCTACGAGCAGTACTTC. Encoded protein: CASSLGGLAGAPYEQYF.

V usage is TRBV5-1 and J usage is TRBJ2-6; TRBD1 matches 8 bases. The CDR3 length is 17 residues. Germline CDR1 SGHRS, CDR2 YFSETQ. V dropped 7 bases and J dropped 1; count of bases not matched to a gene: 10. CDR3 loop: CASSEGQVPSGANVLTF. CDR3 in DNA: TGCGCCAGCTCAGAGGGACAGGTTCCATCTGGGGCCAACGTCCTGACTTTC. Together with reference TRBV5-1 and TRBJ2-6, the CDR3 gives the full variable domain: KAGVTQTPRYLIKTRGQQVTLSCSPISGHRSVSWYQQTPGQGLQFLFEYFSETQRNKGNFPGRFSGRQFSNSRSEMNVSTLELGDSALYLCASSEGQVPSGANVLTFGAGSRLTVL.

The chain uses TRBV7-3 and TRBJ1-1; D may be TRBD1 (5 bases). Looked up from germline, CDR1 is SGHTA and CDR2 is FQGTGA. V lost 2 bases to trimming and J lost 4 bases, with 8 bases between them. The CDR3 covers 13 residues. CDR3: CASSLSGGTEAFF. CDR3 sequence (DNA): TGTGCCAGCAGCTTATCCGGGGGCACTGAAGCTTTCTTT.

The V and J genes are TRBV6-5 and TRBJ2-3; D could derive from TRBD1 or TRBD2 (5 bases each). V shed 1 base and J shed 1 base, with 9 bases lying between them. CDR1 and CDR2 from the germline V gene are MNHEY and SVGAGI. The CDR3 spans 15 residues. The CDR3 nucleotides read TGTGCCAGCAGTTACTATGGGGGTGGCACAGATACGCAGTATTTT. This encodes CASSYYGGGTDTQYF.

DNA for the CDR3: TGTGCCAGCTCACGACAGGGGGCTAATAATTCACCCCTCCACTTT. Amino acids: CASSRQGANNSPLHF. This rearrangement joins TRBV18 to TRBJ1-6; the match to TRBD1 covers 10 bases. The CDR3 length is 15 residues. V trimming: 4 bases; J trimming: 5 bases; junction bases outside the gene matches: 2. Germline CDR1 is KGHSH and CDR2 is LQKENI.

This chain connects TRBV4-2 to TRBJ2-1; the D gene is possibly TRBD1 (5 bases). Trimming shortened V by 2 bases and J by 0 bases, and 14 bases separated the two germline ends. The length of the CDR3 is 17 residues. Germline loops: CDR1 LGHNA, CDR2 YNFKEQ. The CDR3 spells CASSQTVDSPSYNEQFF. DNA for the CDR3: TGTGCCAGCAGCCAAACTGTCGACAGCCCCTCCTACAATGAGCAGTTCTTC.

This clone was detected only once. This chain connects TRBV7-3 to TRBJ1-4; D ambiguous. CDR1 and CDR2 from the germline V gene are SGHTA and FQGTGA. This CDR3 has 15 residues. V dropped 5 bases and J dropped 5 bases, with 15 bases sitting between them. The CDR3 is CASSPSGSRNEKLFF. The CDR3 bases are TGTGCCAGCAGCCCGTCGGGGTCCCGAAATGAAAAACTGTTTTTT.

CDR3 region: CASSMQALGLNEQFF. The DNA of the CDR3 is TGTGCCAGCAGCATGCAGGCTTTGGGGCTCAATGAGCAGTTCTTC. The V gene is TRBV7-2, the J gene TRBJ2-1; D perhaps matches TRBD1 (5 bases). The CDR3 runs to 15 residues. CDR1 and CDR2 from the germline V gene are SGHTA and FQGNSA. Trimming removed 5 bases at V and 6 bases at J, with 17 bases between.

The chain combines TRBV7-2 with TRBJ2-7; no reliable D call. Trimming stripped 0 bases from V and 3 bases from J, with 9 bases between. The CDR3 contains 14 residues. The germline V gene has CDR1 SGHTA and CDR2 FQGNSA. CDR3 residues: CASSLALYLYEQYF. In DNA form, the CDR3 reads TGTGCCAGCAGCTTAGCACTCTACCTCTACGAGCAGTACTTC.

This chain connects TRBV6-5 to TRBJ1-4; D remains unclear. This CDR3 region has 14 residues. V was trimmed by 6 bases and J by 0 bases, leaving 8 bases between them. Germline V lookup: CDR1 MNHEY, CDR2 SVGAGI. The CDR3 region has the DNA TGTGCCAGCAGACCGAGTGCAACTAATGAAAAACTGTTTTTT. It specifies CASRPSATNEKLFF.

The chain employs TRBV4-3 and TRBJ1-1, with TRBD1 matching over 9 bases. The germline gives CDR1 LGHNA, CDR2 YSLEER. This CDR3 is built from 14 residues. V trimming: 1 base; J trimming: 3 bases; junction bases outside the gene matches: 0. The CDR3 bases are TGCGCCAGCAGCCAAGGACAGGGGGACACTGAAGCTTTCTTT. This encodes CASSQGQGDTEAFF.

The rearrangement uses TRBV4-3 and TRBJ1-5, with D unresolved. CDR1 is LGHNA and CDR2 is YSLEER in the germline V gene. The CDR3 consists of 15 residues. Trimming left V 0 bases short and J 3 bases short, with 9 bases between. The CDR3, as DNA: TGCGCCAGCAGCCAAGAAGCCACCCCCAATCAGCCCCAGCATTTT. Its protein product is CASSQEATPNQPQHF.

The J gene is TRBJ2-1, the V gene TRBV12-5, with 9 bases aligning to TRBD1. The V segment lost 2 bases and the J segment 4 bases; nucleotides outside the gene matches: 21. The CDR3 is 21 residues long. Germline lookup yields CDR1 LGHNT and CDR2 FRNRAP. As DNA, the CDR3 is TGTGCTAGTGGTTTGCCGGGTGGGGACAGGGCTGTGATTTCTGGGTACAATGAGCAGTTCTTC. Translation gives CASGLPGGDRAVISGYNEQFF.

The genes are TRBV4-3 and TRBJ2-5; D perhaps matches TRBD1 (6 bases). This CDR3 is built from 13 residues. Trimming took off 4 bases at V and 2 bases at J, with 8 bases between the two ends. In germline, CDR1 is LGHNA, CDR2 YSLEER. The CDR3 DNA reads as TGCGCCAGCAGCCCACAGGGACAAGAGACCCAGTACTTC. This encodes CASSPQGQETQYF.

The CDR3 sequence: CASRRWTGQQDTQYF. CDR3 nucleotides: TGTGCCAGCAGACGTTGGACGGGACAGCAAGATACGCAGTATTTT. The genes are TRBV2 and TRBJ2-3; TRBD1 aligns across 7 bases. The trim removed 6 bases at V and 5 bases at J, leaving 11 bases unmatched. The CDR3 runs 15 residues. Germline values: CDR1 SNHLY, CDR2 FYNNEI. The whole variable domain, remainder taken from reference TRBV2 and TRBJ2-3, is EPEVTQTPSHQVTQMGQEVILRCVPISNHLYFYWYRQILGQKVEFLVSFYNNEISEKSEIFDDQFSVERPDGSNFTLKIRSTKLEDSAMYFCASRRWTGQQDTQYFGPGTRLTVL.

CDR3: CASSKDLYNEQFF. CDR3 DNA sequence: TGTGCCAGTAGTAAGGACCTTTACAATGAGCAGTTCTTC. V and J are TRBV19 and TRBJ2-1; D is unresolved. Deletions cut 4 bases from V and 4 bases from J, with 8 bases between. Germline V gene lookup returns CDR1 LNHDA and CDR2 SQIVND (reference sequence). CDR3 size: 13 residues.

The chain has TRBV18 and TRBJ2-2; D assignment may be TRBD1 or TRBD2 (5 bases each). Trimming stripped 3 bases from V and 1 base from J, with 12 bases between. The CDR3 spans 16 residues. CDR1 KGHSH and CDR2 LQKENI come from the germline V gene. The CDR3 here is CASSPGRGGNTGELFF. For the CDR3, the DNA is TGTGCCAGCTCACCGGGGCGTGGAGGGAACACCGGGGAGCTGTTTTTT.

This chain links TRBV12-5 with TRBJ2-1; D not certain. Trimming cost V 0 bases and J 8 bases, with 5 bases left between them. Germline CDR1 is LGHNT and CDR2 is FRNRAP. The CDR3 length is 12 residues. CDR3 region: CASGLVDYEQFF. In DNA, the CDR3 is TGTGCTAGTGGTTTGGTAGACTATGAGCAGTTCTTC.

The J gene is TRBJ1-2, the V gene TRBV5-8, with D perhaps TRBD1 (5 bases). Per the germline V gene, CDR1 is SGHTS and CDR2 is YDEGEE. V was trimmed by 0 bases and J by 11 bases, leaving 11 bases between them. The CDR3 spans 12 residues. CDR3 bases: TGTGCCAGCAGCTTGGTGGCGGGGACTTACACCTTC. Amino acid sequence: CASSLVAGTYTF.

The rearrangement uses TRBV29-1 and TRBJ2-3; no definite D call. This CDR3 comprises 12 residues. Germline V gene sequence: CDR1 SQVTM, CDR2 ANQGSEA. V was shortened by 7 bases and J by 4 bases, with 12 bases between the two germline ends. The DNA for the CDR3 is TGCAGCGCCAGAGTACGCGCAGATACGCAGTATTTT. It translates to CSARVRADTQYF.